These T cell receptor beta chains were read from a single sample in a study of OX40 agonist ivuxolimab in advanced cancers. Clones were sequenced by immunoSEQ multiplex PCR, and TCRdb holds only the in-frame ones, with some missing. The sample consists of about 73,000 clones, about 86% of them appearing once. Sequencing was performed on CD4+ or CD8+ T cells sorted from blood, taken in a trial of the OX40 agonist ivuxolimab. The receptors derive from an adult with an advanced solid tumor such as melanoma, head and neck, liver or kidney cancer. Both conserved end residues are part of each CDR3. Each record gives: D gene, clone size, V gene, J gene, CDR3 protein, CDR3 DNA. D genes are given only for firm matches. Some rows mark clone size as missing; the rest say once, few, many or name a class of expanded clone.

d_gene: NA; abundance: once; v_gene: TRBV7-8; j_gene: TRBJ2-7; CDR3aa: CASSLERGRSYEQYF; CDR3nt: TGTGCCAGCAGCTTAGAGAGAGGGCGATCCTACGAGCAGTACTTC
d_gene: NA; abundance: NA; v_gene: TRBV7-2; j_gene: TRBJ2-5; CDR3aa: CASSLAGGALRETQYF; CDR3nt: TGTGCCAGCAGCTTAGCCGGGGGTGCGCTACGGGAGACCCAGTACTTC
d_gene: TRBD1; abundance: few; v_gene: TRBV9; j_gene: TRBJ1-1; CDR3aa: CASKGAGTEAFF; CDR3nt: TGTGCCAGCAAGGGGGCGGGCACTGAAGCTTTCTTT
d_gene: NA; abundance: NA; v_gene: TRBV28; j_gene: TRBJ1-1; CDR3aa: CASSHIPRGFLNTEAFF; CDR3nt: TGTGCCAGCAGTCATATCCCTCGGGGGTTCCTGAACACTGAAGCTTTCTTT
d_gene: TRBD2; abundance: few; v_gene: TRBV2; j_gene: TRBJ2-1; CDR3aa: CASSLGTSGGGKQFF; CDR3nt: TGTGCCAGCAGCCTCGGGACTAGCGGGGGGGGTAAGCAGTTCTTC
d_gene: NA; abundance: NA; v_gene: TRBV19; j_gene: TRBJ1-5; CDR3aa: CASSIMTLHSNQPQHF; CDR3nt: TGTGCCAGTAGTATTATGACTTTACATAGCAATCAGCCCCAGCATTTT
d_gene: NA; abundance: NA; v_gene: TRBV28; j_gene: TRBJ1-3; CDR3aa: CASSFRRGGNTIYF; CDR3nt: TGTGCCAGCAGTTTTAGGAGGGGTGGAAACACCATATATTTT
d_gene: TRBD1; abundance: NA; v_gene: TRBV4-3; j_gene: TRBJ2-1; CDR3aa: CASSQKDRERDEQFF; CDR3nt: TGCGCCAGCAGCCAAAAGGACAGGGAGAGGGATGAGCAGTTCTTC
d_gene: TRBD1; abundance: NA; v_gene: TRBV29-1; j_gene: TRBJ1-1; CDR3aa: CSASRGTSTEAFF; CDR3nt: TGCAGCGCGTCCAGGGGGACTTCCACTGAAGCTTTCTTT
d_gene: TRBD1; abundance: NA; v_gene: TRBV7-9; j_gene: TRBJ1-6; CDR3aa: CASSLRGATGGRNSPLHF; CDR3nt: TGTGCCAGCAGCTTGCGGGGAGCGACAGGGGGAAGGAATTCACCCCTCCACTTT
d_gene: NA; abundance: NA; v_gene: TRBV19; j_gene: TRBJ1-2; CDR3aa: CASSLTRSYGYTF; CDR3nt: TGTGCCAGTAGCCTGACTCGGTCCTATGGCTACACCTTC
d_gene: TRBD1; abundance: NA; v_gene: TRBV19; j_gene: TRBJ1-3; CDR3aa: CASSETPGTGVGNTIYF; CDR3nt: TGTGCCAGTAGCGAAACTCCCGGGACAGGGGTCGGAAACACCATATATTTT
d_gene: TRBD2; abundance: NA; v_gene: TRBV18; j_gene: TRBJ2-3; CDR3aa: CASSQGTSGSSDTQYF; CDR3nt: TGTGCCAGCTCACAAGGGACTAGCGGGAGCTCAGATACGCAGTATTTT
d_gene: NA; abundance: NA; v_gene: TRBV27; j_gene: TRBJ2-3; CDR3aa: CASSPRTLPRLTDTQYF; CDR3nt: TGTGCCAGCAGCCCCAGGACACTCCCTCGACTCACAGATACGCAGTATTTT
d_gene: TRBD1; abundance: NA; v_gene: TRBV6-5; j_gene: TRBJ2-7; CDR3aa: CASKRAGGSYEQYF; CDR3nt: TGTGCCAGCAAGAGGGCAGGGGGCTCCTACGAGCAGTACTTC
d_gene: TRBD2; abundance: NA; v_gene: TRBV5-1; j_gene: TRBJ2-2; CDR3aa: CASSPLAANTGELFF; CDR3nt: TGCGCCAGCAGCCCCCTAGCGGCTAACACCGGGGAGCTGTTTTTT
d_gene: TRBD1; abundance: NA; v_gene: TRBV30; j_gene: TRBJ1-2; CDR3aa: CAWLTPGQGRNGYTF; CDR3nt: TGTGCCTGGCTGACACCGGGACAGGGGAGGAATGGCTACACCTTC
d_gene: NA; abundance: NA; v_gene: TRBV18; j_gene: TRBJ2-1; CDR3aa: CASSQSGTNGYEQFF; CDR3nt: TGTGCCAGCTCACAATCCGGGACAAACGGCTATGAGCAGTTCTTC
d_gene: TRBD1; abundance: NA; v_gene: TRBV7-7; j_gene: TRBJ2-5; CDR3aa: CASSPGQGVQETQYF; CDR3nt: TGTGCTAGCAGCCCCGGACAGGGGGTTCAAGAGACCCAGTACTTC
d_gene: NA; abundance: NA; v_gene: TRBV11-1; j_gene: TRBJ2-7; CDR3aa: CASSPLGRELSYEQYF; CDR3nt: TGTGCCAGCAGCCCGTTGGGGCGAGAATTATCCTACGAGCAGTACTTC
d_gene: TRBD2; abundance: NA; v_gene: TRBV19; j_gene: TRBJ2-1; CDR3aa: CASSPSLAGLYNEQFF; CDR3nt: TGTGCCAGTAGTCCTTCTTTAGCGGGCCTATACAATGAGCAGTTCTTC
d_gene: NA; abundance: many; v_gene: TRBV7-2; j_gene: TRBJ2-4; CDR3aa: CASSLAPGEGSQYF; CDR3nt: TGTGCCAGCAGCTTAGCTCCAGGGGAAGGAAGTCAGTACTTC
d_gene: NA; abundance: NA; v_gene: TRBV14; j_gene: TRBJ2-1; CDR3aa: CASSQDRQGYYNEQFF; CDR3nt: TGTGCCAGCAGCCAAGATAGGCAGGGATACTACAATGAGCAGTTCTTC
d_gene: NA; abundance: NA; v_gene: TRBV30; j_gene: TRBJ2-7; CDR3aa: CAWSVGVSSYEQYF; CDR3nt: TGTGCCTGGAGTGTTGGGGTCAGCTCCTACGAGCAGTACTTC
d_gene: TRBD2; abundance: NA; v_gene: TRBV14; j_gene: TRBJ2-1; CDR3aa: CASSQDGGGPLNEQFF; CDR3nt: TGTGCCAGCAGCCAAGATGGGGGAGGGCCGTTGAATGAGCAGTTCTTC
d_gene: NA; abundance: NA; v_gene: TRBV7-2; j_gene: TRBJ1-5; CDR3aa: CASSLGGDRQPQHF; CDR3nt: TGTGCCAGCAGCTTAGGGGGAGATCGTCAGCCCCAGCATTTT
d_gene: TRBD1; abundance: NA; v_gene: TRBV19; j_gene: TRBJ1-1; CDR3aa: CASSRGVWGQTGKENTEAFF; CDR3nt: TGTGCCAGTAGTAGGGGGGTATGGGGACAGACAGGGAAAGAGAACACTGAAGCTTTCTTT
d_gene: NA; abundance: NA; v_gene: TRBV2; j_gene: TRBJ2-7; CDR3aa: CASRHRVGEQYF; CDR3nt: TGTGCCAGCAGACACAGGGTAGGCGAGCAGTACTTC